This T cell receptor beta chain was sequenced during a study of HIV-infected patients and healthy controls. Reverse transcription used about 500 ng RNA and constant-region primers for alpha and beta. Alpha and beta chain libraries were made separately by chain-specific third strand synthesis with multiplexing indices. A 5' RACE adapter with a random hexamer and the SP2 primer site was joined to cDNA. TCRdb called the 5' RACE reads again in MiXCR, with one record for every CDR3 protein. This sample has around 5,000 distinct CDR3 sequences, with roughly 22% found just once. General observations from the study: HIV-associated CDR3 frequencies dropped significantly during therapy; CMV-associated ones, mostly rising, changed nonsignificantly. Untreated HIV+ repertoires had roughly threefold fewer distinct CDR3s and lower Shannon diversity than healthy controls.

Follow-up blood was drawn about 14 weeks, roughly three months, after antiretroviral therapy began. Whole blood was used without fractionation, so all unsorted peripheral T cells were included. Note on this clonotype: Its antigen is unidentified. A much larger clone is a single base away; this may be a read error.

Sequencing was performed on blood, taken during antiretroviral therapy. The TCR comes from an adult with HIV infection.

Here the CDR3 reads CASSLEVTWELFF. CDR3 in DNA: TGTGCCAGCAGCTTAGAGGTCACCTGGGAGCTGTTTTTT. The V and J genes are TRBV7-3 and TRBJ2-2; D gene ambiguous. The V gene's germline CDR1 is SGHTA and CDR2 FQGTGA. The CDR3 is 13 amino acids.